These T cell receptor beta chains were read from a single sample in a study of blood T cell repertoires in COVID-19. The repertoire was sequenced with immunoSEQ multiplex PCR; TCRdb's copy has only in-frame clones and lacks some. This sample has tens of thousands of clones, with 65% to 85% found just once. The material sequenced was PBMCs or T cells enriched from blood (not recorded which). These TCRs come from a woman aged 40 to 50 with acute COVID-19. Both conserved end residues are trimmed from each CDR3.

v_call,cdr3_aa
TRBV2,ASSEATTGGGNQPQH
TRBV4-2,ASSQAFLREGSNEQF
TRBV11-3,ASSQTSGGSGELF
TRBV9,ASSVFRGGTDTQY
TRBV7-6,ASRTGTDTEAF
TRBV11-2,ASSSPLDRAFYGYT
TRBV5-5,ASSLAGGNYGYT
TRBV27,ASSFRVQGRAEAF
TRBV3-1/TRBV3-2,ASNGGLNTDTQY
TRBV18,ASSPFESGENGYT
TRBV7-9,ASSRPGSGANVLT
TRBV25-1,ASRATDRNSPLH
TRBV9,ASSSPLLAGGSNTGELF
TRBV14,ASSQSPYEQY
TRBV5-1,ASSLRTSGYSSYNEQF
TRBV5-1,ASTFWGSGGSSGANVLT
TRBV10-3,AISEGDVPEKLF
TRBV28,ASSGRTPYGYT
TRBV15,ATRVNRGMNYGYT
TRBV10-2,ASSEYRERSYEQY
TRBV28,ASAGTLGLGGSYEQY
TRBV2,ASSEGNRGGYT
TRBV5-4,ASSSEGAAGELF